This T cell receptor beta chain came from a study (dated by TCRdb to 2014 to 2015). For context, the study as a whole: The study tested whether tumor-infiltrating Tregs in breast cancer are recruited from blood Tregs or converted in situ from other CD4+ T cell subsets. Paper-wide results and their limitations: Validation in the larger cohort was restricted to a single TCR beta V-J rearrangement rather than whole repertoires. In terms of TCR gene usage, tumor memory CD4+ T cells clustered together with blood and lymph node memory CD4+ cells, as well as with lymph node naive CD4+ cells. The TCR alpha and beta sequences of tumor-infiltrating Tregs showed the greatest overlap with tumor naive CD4+ T cells, followed by blood naive CD4+ T cells.

Trimming leaves V shorter by 6 bases and J shorter by 3 bases, with the junction holding 8 bases beyond the gene matches. Taken from cysteine to phenylalanine, the CDR3 has 15 residues. Only the CDR3 DNA stays, 45 bases, in frame from base 1. Per the germline V gene, SNHLY is the CDR1 and FYNNEI is the CDR2. Comment on this clonotype: The antigen it recognizes is unknown. The sample holds no much larger clone one base away, and base qualities are not on file.

Full-length TCR variable regions were amplified by 5' RACE PCR with constant-region reverse primers, and semi-nested PCR with Nested Universal Primer A was subsequently performed. Using the ReliaPrep RNA Cell Miniprep System, total RNA was extracted, and the SMARTer RACE 5'/3' Kit was then used to reverse transcribe the RNA into 5'RACE-ready cDNA. Full-length TCR alpha and beta libraries were barcoded with multiplex adaptors and sequenced on an Illumina MiSeq. In the paper's pipeline: Sequencing data were pooled across the five patients for each of nine subset-tissue groups and compared by unsupervised clustering of TCR gene usage. Repertoire similarity was calculated with the Morisita-Horn index, weighting shared sequences by their contribution to each repertoire. The raw public data were reprocessed by TCRdb itself: fastp quality trimming at Q25, MiXCR clonotype calling, in-frame beta chains only. Identical CDR3 proteins give one entry, which carries the most common genes and DNA. For this entry, the V and J calls and clone size follow TCRdb and not the study's own pipeline. A total of roughly 45,000 distinct CDR3 sequences appear in this sample, roughly 30% of them only once. Under 5% of the sample belongs to the ten largest clones.

CD4+CD45RO+CD25- cells were isolated as memory CD4+ T cells. Tregs, naive and memory CD4+ T cells from tumor, blood and ipsilateral draining lymph nodes of a handful of breast cancer patients underwent full-length TCR alpha and beta sequencing. Tumor tissue and lymph nodes obtained by ipsilateral axillary dissection were perfused with PBS, cut into small pieces and digested using collagenase I and hyaluronidase. Sorted cell populations were confirmed by FACS to exceed 90% purity. The source material was tumor-infiltrating memory CD4+ T cells sorted from the breast tumor. The cell subset or site label corresponds to: memory CD4+ T cells, CD4+CD45RO+CD25-. This receptor chain uses TRBV2 and TRBJ2-7, with 10 bases matching TRBD1. This receptor was identified in a female donor with breast cancer. The bases read TGTGCCAGCAGCTATGGGACAGGGGAAATCTACGAGCAGTACTTC. Translated, it reads CASSYGTGEIYEQYF.